This TCR beta chain was documented in a study of T cells after yellow fever vaccination. Study findings and constraints: FACS-sorted repertoires could harbor abundant contaminating bulk-population clonotypes.

TCR cDNA, made by 5'RACE template switching, carried an added universal primer site and UMIs. TCRdb called the 5' RACE reads again in MiXCR, with one record for every CDR3 protein. Altogether under 600,000 distinct CDR3 sequences are present, approximately 15% being singletons, with the ten largest covering more than 13%. The germline CDR1 and CDR2 sequences are SGDLS and YYNGEE. Trimming shortened V by 3 bases and J by 1 base, and 6 bases separated the two germline ends. The CDR3 totals 13 residues. A remark on this clonotype: Its antigen is as yet unknown.

The sequence was collected from a young man who received the YFV17D yellow fever vaccine. V and J are TRBV9 and TRBJ2-3; no firm D call. Specimen: PBMCs, collected on the day of the yellow fever booster vaccination. The CDR3 region has the DNA TGTGCCAGCAGCGCACCCCGCACAGATACGCAGTATTTT. Translated: CASSAPRTDTQYF.